Listed below are T cell receptor beta chains from one sample, sequenced in a study of blood T cell repertoires in COVID-19. Only in-frame clones appear in the TCRdb table, and some are missing; sequencing was by immunoSEQ multiplex PCR. This table holds roughly 400,000 clones, 80% to 95% found once. Material: PBMCs or T cells enriched from blood (not recorded which). The source of these receptors is a woman between 40 and 55 years old who had been exposed to COVID-19. Each CDR3 is given with its conserved first and last residue. A D gene is named only where the DNA matches it firmly. Size tells how often a clone was seen (once, few, many) or the class of an expanded clone, and some rows leave it out.

>.|TRBJ1-2|TRBV2|.
CARRIAANYGYTF
TGTGCCAGACGCATAGCGGCTAACTATGGCTACACCTTC
>TRBD2|TRBJ2-3|TRBV2|.
CASSSGTTTDTQYF
TGTGCCAGCAGCTCCGGGACTACCACAGATACGCAGTATTTT
>.|TRBJ2-7|TRBV2|.
CASSESGVRYEQYF
TGTGCCAGCAGTGAATCGGGGGTTCGCTACGAGCAGTACTTC
>.|TRBJ1-5|TRBV7-9|.
CASSLEGVQPQHF
TGTGCCAGCAGCTTAGAAGGGGTTCAGCCCCAGCATTTT
>.|TRBJ2-2|TRBV27|.
CASSLYRRSNTGELFF
TGTGCCAGCAGTTTATACAGGCGTTCGAACACCGGGGAGCTGTTTTTT
>TRBD2|TRBJ2-1|TRBV24-1|.
CATSNGGGYNEQFF
TGTGCCACCTCTAACGGGGGGGGTTACAATGAGCAGTTCTTC
>TRBD2|TRBJ2-3|TRBV5-4|.
CASSKAGKSDTQYF
TGTGCCAGCAGCAAAGCGGGGAAGTCAGATACGCAGTATTTT
>TRBD1|TRBJ2-2|TRBV2|few
CASSGTSGGASTGELFF
TGTGCCAGCAGTGGCACTTCAGGGGGCGCATCCACCGGGGAGCTGTTTTTT
>TRBD2|TRBJ2-5|TRBV5-4|.
CASSSGGRTSGRETQYF
TGTGCCAGCAGCTCTGGGGGGCGGACTAGCGGGAGGGAGACCCAGTACTTC
>.|TRBJ2-2|TRBV2|.
CASVGGRSTGELFF
TGTGCCAGCGTCGGGGGGCGGAGCACCGGGGAGCTGTTTTTT
>.|TRBJ1-6|TRBV2|.
CASTGEPDSPLHF
TGTGCCAGCACTGGAGAGCCGGATTCACCCCTCCACTTT
>.|TRBJ2-3|TRBV25-1|.
CASSDGGTDTQYF
TGTGCCAGCAGCGATGGGGGGACAGATACGCAGTATTTT
>TRBD1|TRBJ2-2|TRBV4-1|.
CASSYRDRGQGAGELFF
TGCGCCAGCAGCTACCGGGACAGGGGCCAAGGAGCCGGGGAGCTGTTTTTT
>.|TRBJ1-3|TRBV2|.
CASSETWTRSSGNTIYF
TGTGCCAGCAGTGAGACTTGGACACGGAGCTCTGGAAACACCATATATTTT
>.|TRBJ2-1|TRBV9|.
CASSVAGRYNEQFF
TGTGCCAGCAGCGTAGCAGGGAGGTACAATGAGCAGTTCTTC
>TRBD2|TRBJ2-1|TRBV5-1|.
CASSQTSGSTDEQFF
TGCGCCAGCAGCCAAACTAGCGGGAGTACCGATGAGCAGTTCTTC
>TRBD1|TRBJ1-3|TRBV30|once
CAWSPGAGGGRGNTIYF
TGTGCCTGGAGCCCCGGGGCAGGGGGCGGCCGTGGAAACACCATATATTTT
>TRBD1|TRBJ1-2|TRBV6-2/TRBV6-3|.
CASSFDRGLGYTF
TGTGCCAGCAGCTTTGACAGGGGGCTTGGCTACACCTTC
>.|TRBJ2-5|TRBV19|.
CASSFGTRQETQYF
TGTGCCAGTAGTTTCGGGACACGACAAGAGACCCAGTACTTC
>TRBD1|TRBJ1-2|TRBV5-1|.
CASSQTGYNGYTF
TGCGCCAGCAGCCAGACAGGGTATAATGGCTACACCTTC
>.|TRBJ1-5|TRBV11-3|.
CASSLTEGNNQPQHF
TGTGCCAGCAGCTTAACGGAGGGGAACAATCAGCCCCAGCATTTT
>TRBD2|TRBJ2-1|TRBV30|.
CALGASGGLEQFF
TGTGCCCTCGGGGCTAGCGGGGGCCTAGAGCAGTTCTTC
>.|TRBJ2-3|TRBV7-2|.
CASRLTTGTDTQYF
TGTGCCAGCAGACTCACGACGGGAACAGATACGCAGTATTTT
>TRBD2|TRBJ2-5|TRBV5-1|.
CASSSTRREGTQYF
TGCGCCAGCAGCTCGACGCGACGGGAGGGGACCCAGTACTTC
>.|TRBJ2-7|TRBV7-2|.
CASSLDPVRAYEQYF
TGTGCCAGCAGCTTAGATCCGGTCAGGGCTTACGAGCAGTACTTC
>.|TRBJ1-6|TRBV19|.
CASSGTQYNSPLHF
TGTGCCAGTTCCGGGACACAATATAATTCACCCCTCCACTTT
>.|TRBJ2-7|TRBV5-1|.
CASSLGQGHGEQYF
TGCGCCAGCAGCTTGGGGCAGGGTCACGGCGAGCAGTACTTC
>.|TRBJ1-3|TRBV2|once
CASSEEGAGNTIYF
TGTGCCAGCAGTGAGGAAGGGGCTGGAAACACCATATATTTT
>TRBD1|TRBJ2-5|TRBV11-3|.
CASSLDRATRETQYF
TGTGCCAGCAGCCTCGACAGGGCCACCAGGGAGACCCAGTACTTC
>.|TRBJ1-1|TRBV5-4|.
CASREGVRTEAFF
TGTGCCAGCAGGGAGGGAGTGAGAACTGAAGCTTTCTTT